The rows below give T cell receptor beta chains drawn from one sample of a study of vaccination effects on CD4 cells after COVID-19. The method was immunoSEQ multiplex PCR; TCRdb's version includes in-frame clones alone and lacks a portion of them. The sample includes under 80,000 clones, roughly 73% of them seen just once. Antigen specificity for these receptors is unknown. The source was CD4+ T cells from PBMCs cultured with HCoV-229E spike peptides, collected after COVID-19 vaccination. These receptors originate from a human donor who received a COVID-19 vaccine. The CDR3 runs from the conserved cysteine through the conserved F or W. Each record gives: D gene, V gene, J gene, CDR3 length, clone size, CDR3 DNA, CDR3 protein. D genes are given only for firm matches. Size is omitted from some rows. Given values are once, few, many or a class for expanded clones.

D gene: .
V gene: TRBV19
J gene: TRBJ2-6
CDR3 length: 15
clone size: .
CDR3 DNA: TGTGCCAGTAGTATAGATAGAGCTGGGGCCAACGTCCTGACTTTC
CDR3 protein: CASSIDRAGANVLTF

D gene: .
V gene: TRBV7-2
J gene: TRBJ1-2
CDR3 length: 14
clone size: .
CDR3 DNA: TGTGCCAGCAGCTTTGGTGACAGGAACTATGGCTACACCTTC
CDR3 protein: CASSFGDRNYGYTF

D gene: .
V gene: TRBV2
J gene: TRBJ2-5
CDR3 length: 11
clone size: .
CDR3 DNA: TGTGCCAGCAAACCAGAAGAGACCCAGTACTTC
CDR3 protein: CASKPEETQYF

D gene: .
V gene: TRBV3-1/TRBV3-2
J gene: TRBJ1-6
CDR3 length: 16
clone size: few
CDR3 DNA: TGTGCCAGCAGCCAAGGGAGGCAGGAAAATAATTCACCCCTCCACTTT
CDR3 protein: CASSQGRQENNSPLHF

D gene: TRBD1
V gene: TRBV3-1/TRBV3-2
J gene: TRBJ2-2
CDR3 length: 18
clone size: .
CDR3 DNA: TGTGCCAGCAGCCATGGGGACAGGGGTTTATCGAACACCGGGGAGCTGTTTTTT
CDR3 protein: CASSHGDRGLSNTGELFF

D gene: TRBD2
V gene: TRBV6-5
J gene: TRBJ2-5
CDR3 length: 15
clone size: once
CDR3 DNA: TGTGCCAGCAGCCCCCGACTAGCGGCGCGGGAGACCCAGTACTTC
CDR3 protein: CASSPRLAARETQYF

D gene: .
V gene: TRBV19
J gene: TRBJ1-1
CDR3 length: 14
clone size: .
CDR3 DNA: TGTGCCAGTAGTATAAGGGGACGGAACACTGAAGCTTTCTTT
CDR3 protein: CASSIRGRNTEAFF

D gene: .
V gene: TRBV20-1
J gene: TRBJ2-2
CDR3 length: 16
clone size: .
CDR3 DNA: TGCAGTGCTAGTAACCCTGCCGAAACCCCGACCGGGGAGCTGTTTTTT
CDR3 protein: CSASNPAETPTGELFF

D gene: .
V gene: TRBV11-2
J gene: TRBJ1-6
CDR3 length: 14
clone size: .
CDR3 DNA: TGTGCCAGCAGCCTGGGAGTACATAATTCACCCCTCCACTTT
CDR3 protein: CASSLGVHNSPLHF

D gene: .
V gene: TRBV5-1
J gene: TRBJ2-5
CDR3 length: 15
clone size: .
CDR3 DNA: TGCGCCAGCAGCTTGGTTTTGTCCAGGCAAGAGACCCAGTACTTC
CDR3 protein: CASSLVLSRQETQYF

D gene: .
V gene: TRBV19
J gene: TRBJ2-4
CDR3 length: 12
clone size: .
CDR3 DNA: TGTGCCAGTAGGCCAGAAGGGGATATTCAGTACTTC
CDR3 protein: CASRPEGDIQYF

D gene: .
V gene: TRBV7-3
J gene: TRBJ2-3
CDR3 length: 12
clone size: few
CDR3 DNA: TGTGCCAGCAGCTCGACCACAGATACGCAGTATTTT
CDR3 protein: CASSSTTDTQYF

D gene: TRBD1
V gene: TRBV7-8
J gene: TRBJ1-5
CDR3 length: 15
clone size: .
CDR3 DNA: TGTGCCAGCAGCTCCCGAGACAGGGCGGGTCAGCCCCAGCATTTT
CDR3 protein: CASSSRDRAGQPQHF

D gene: .
V gene: TRBV9
J gene: TRBJ2-2
CDR3 length: 14
clone size: .
CDR3 DNA: TGTGCCAGCAGAGGACTGGATGACACCGGGGAGCTGTTTTTT
CDR3 protein: CASRGLDDTGELFF

D gene: TRBD1
V gene: TRBV5-1
J gene: TRBJ2-2
CDR3 length: 15
clone size: .
CDR3 DNA: TGCGCCAGCGGGACAGATCAGACGAACACCGGGGAGCTGTTTTTT
CDR3 protein: CASGTDQTNTGELFF

D gene: .
V gene: TRBV21-1
J gene: TRBJ2-5
CDR3 length: 12
clone size: .
CDR3 DNA: TGTACCCCCACCCAGGGCCAAGAGACCCAGTACTTC
CDR3 protein: CTPTQGQETQYF

D gene: .
V gene: TRBV2
J gene: TRBJ2-2
CDR3 length: 14
clone size: .
CDR3 DNA: TGTGCCAGCACCGGGACTTTAAACACCGGGGAGCTGTTTTTT
CDR3 protein: CASTGTLNTGELFF

D gene: .
V gene: TRBV18
J gene: TRBJ2-1
CDR3 length: 15
clone size: .
CDR3 DNA: TGTGCCAGCTCACCTGGAGCAGGGACCTACAATGAGCAGTTCTTC
CDR3 protein: CASSPGAGTYNEQFF

D gene: .
V gene: TRBV2
J gene: TRBJ1-2
CDR3 length: 10
clone size: .
CDR3 DNA: TGTGCCAGCAGTGACGATGGCTACACCTTC
CDR3 protein: CASSDDGYTF

D gene: .
V gene: TRBV13
J gene: TRBJ2-3
CDR3 length: 14
clone size: .
CDR3 DNA: TGTGCCAGTAAGACGGGACTTTCCACAGATACGCAGTATTTT
CDR3 protein: CASKTGLSTDTQYF

D gene: .
V gene: TRBV7-2
J gene: TRBJ1-5
CDR3 length: 14
clone size: once
CDR3 DNA: TGTGCCAGCAGCGGGGGTAAGGGCAATCAGCCCCAGCATTTT
CDR3 protein: CASSGGKGNQPQHF

D gene: TRBD2
V gene: TRBV7-2
J gene: TRBJ2-3
CDR3 length: 17
clone size: .
CDR3 DNA: TGTGCCAGCAGCTTAGTTCCAGCGGGGGCCCTCACAGATACGCAGTATTTT
CDR3 protein: CASSLVPAGALTDTQYF

D gene: .
V gene: TRBV3-1/TRBV3-2
J gene: TRBJ2-3
CDR3 length: 13
clone size: .
CDR3 DNA: TGTGCCAGCAGCCAGAGAGGGGGTGATACGCAGTATTTT
CDR3 protein: CASSQRGGDTQYF

D gene: .
V gene: TRBV30
J gene: TRBJ2-3
CDR3 length: 13
clone size: .
CDR3 DNA: TGTGCCTGGACCCCAGGCCGGTTAGATACGCAGTATTTT
CDR3 protein: CAWTPGRLDTQYF

D gene: .
V gene: TRBV6-5
J gene: TRBJ1-6
CDR3 length: 14
clone size: .
CDR3 DNA: TGTGCCAGCAGTTCGGCTGGTAGTGATTCACCCCTCCACTTT
CDR3 protein: CASSSAGSDSPLHF

D gene: .
V gene: TRBV9
J gene: TRBJ1-1
CDR3 length: 14
clone size: .
CDR3 DNA: TGTGCCAGCAGCGTGTTGGGGGGCCCGGTTGAAGCTTTCTTT
CDR3 protein: CASSVLGGPVEAFF

D gene: .
V gene: TRBV19
J gene: TRBJ2-2
CDR3 length: 16
clone size: once
CDR3 DNA: TGTGCCAGTAGTATGTATGGACAGACGGACACCGGGGAGCTGTTTTTT
CDR3 protein: CASSMYGQTDTGELFF

D gene: .
V gene: TRBV6-6
J gene: TRBJ1-5
CDR3 length: 13
clone size: .
CDR3 DNA: TGTGCCAGCAGTTCAACAGGGAATCAGCCCCAGCATTTT
CDR3 protein: CASSSTGNQPQHF

D gene: .
V gene: TRBV24-1
J gene: TRBJ2-1
CDR3 length: 15
clone size: .
CDR3 DNA: TGTGCCACCAGTGATTTGTCCCTAGGGGGCAATGAGCAGTTCTTC
CDR3 protein: CATSDLSLGGNEQFF

D gene: .
V gene: TRBV5-1
J gene: TRBJ2-5
CDR3 length: 13
clone size: .
CDR3 DNA: TGCGCCAGCAGCCGTATCAGGGAAGAGACCCAGTACTTC
CDR3 protein: CASSRIREETQYF

D gene: .
V gene: TRBV7-9
J gene: TRBJ1-2
CDR3 length: 12
clone size: once
CDR3 DNA: TGTGCCAGCAGCTTAGAACAGTATGGCTACACCTTC
CDR3 protein: CASSLEQYGYTF

D gene: TRBD1
V gene: TRBV2
J gene: TRBJ2-3
CDR3 length: 15
clone size: few
CDR3 DNA: TGTGCCAGCAGTGGACAGGGGGCAGGCACAGATACGCAGTATTTT
CDR3 protein: CASSGQGAGTDTQYF

D gene: .
V gene: TRBV7-2
J gene: TRBJ1-4
CDR3 length: 12
clone size: few
CDR3 DNA: TGTGCCAGCAGCTCGTATACGGGTCGGTTGTTTTTT
CDR3 protein: CASSSYTGRLFF

D gene: .
V gene: TRBV6-6
J gene: TRBJ1-6
CDR3 length: 16
clone size: .
CDR3 DNA: TGTGCCAGCAGTTACCCCCCGGCAGAGCATAATTCACCCCTCCACTTT
CDR3 protein: CASSYPPAEHNSPLHF

D gene: .
V gene: TRBV5-1
J gene: TRBJ1-2
CDR3 length: 14
clone size: .
CDR3 DNA: TGCGCCAGCAGCCCACTAAGGGACATCTATGGCTACACCTTC
CDR3 protein: CASSPLRDIYGYTF

D gene: .
V gene: TRBV24-1
J gene: TRBJ2-3
CDR3 length: 17
clone size: .
CDR3 DNA: TGTGCCACCAGTGAGGGGTTTTGGCAGTCTAGCACAGATACGCAGTATTTT
CDR3 protein: CATSEGFWQSSTDTQYF

D gene: TRBD1
V gene: TRBV5-1
J gene: TRBJ1-4
CDR3 length: 15
clone size: .
CDR3 DNA: TGCGCCAGCAGCTTGGTTCAAGGGGGCTATGAAAAACTGTTTTTT
CDR3 protein: CASSLVQGGYEKLFF

D gene: TRBD1
V gene: TRBV28
J gene: TRBJ1-2
CDR3 length: 15
clone size: .
CDR3 DNA: TGTGCCAGCAGTCCATGGGGACAGGGATCCTATGGCTACACCTTC
CDR3 protein: CASSPWGQGSYGYTF

D gene: TRBD1
V gene: TRBV11-3
J gene: TRBJ2-1
CDR3 length: 16
clone size: .
CDR3 DNA: TGTGCCAGCAGCTTAGGGGGACAGGGATTGGACAATGAGCAGTTCTTC
CDR3 protein: CASSLGGQGLDNEQFF

D gene: .
V gene: TRBV6-5
J gene: TRBJ1-2
CDR3 length: 15
clone size: .
CDR3 DNA: TGTGCCAGCAGTTACGTATCTGGATCTAACTATGGCTACACCTTC
CDR3 protein: CASSYVSGSNYGYTF

D gene: TRBD1
V gene: TRBV7-9
J gene: TRBJ1-1
CDR3 length: 13
clone size: few
CDR3 DNA: TGTGCCAGCAGCTACGGGACAGGCGCTGAAGCTTTCTTT
CDR3 protein: CASSYGTGAEAFF

D gene: .
V gene: TRBV12-3/TRBV12-4
J gene: TRBJ1-2
CDR3 length: 13
clone size: .
CDR3 DNA: TGTGCCAGCAGTTTACGGGGGGGGGATGGCTACACCTTC
CDR3 protein: CASSLRGGDGYTF

D gene: .
V gene: TRBV7-3
J gene: TRBJ2-4
CDR3 length: 15
clone size: .
CDR3 DNA: TGTGCCAGCAGCTTAGGGGTCGGGCAGGGCTACATTCAGTACTTC
CDR3 protein: CASSLGVGQGYIQYF

D gene: TRBD2
V gene: TRBV11-2
J gene: TRBJ2-1
CDR3 length: 14
clone size: .
CDR3 DNA: TGTGCCAGCAGTCTAGCGGCGGGCTACAATGAGCAGTTCTTC
CDR3 protein: CASSLAAGYNEQFF

D gene: TRBD2
V gene: TRBV29-1
J gene: TRBJ2-3
CDR3 length: 13
clone size: .
CDR3 DNA: TGCAGCGGGGCTAGCGGGGGCACAGATACGCAGTATTTT
CDR3 protein: CSGASGGTDTQYF

D gene: .
V gene: TRBV19
J gene: TRBJ1-2
CDR3 length: 15
clone size: .
CDR3 DNA: TGTGCCAGTAGTATGGCACCTCCGGGGGGGTATGGCTACACCTTC
CDR3 protein: CASSMAPPGGYGYTF

D gene: TRBD1
V gene: TRBV12-3/TRBV12-4
J gene: TRBJ1-1
CDR3 length: 12
clone size: .
CDR3 DNA: TGTGCCAGCAACACTTGGGGGACAGGAGCTTTCTTT
CDR3 protein: CASNTWGTGAFF

D gene: TRBD2
V gene: TRBV11-2
J gene: TRBJ2-5
CDR3 length: 17
clone size: .
CDR3 DNA: TGTGCCAGCAGCCCCGGGGGGGCGGGGGAGTACCAAGAGACCCAGTACTTC
CDR3 protein: CASSPGGAGEYQETQYF

D gene: .
V gene: TRBV7-2
J gene: TRBJ2-1
CDR3 length: 14
clone size: .
CDR3 DNA: TGTGCCAGCAGCTTAGTGGGTTGGGGCGGCGAGCAGTTCTTC
CDR3 protein: CASSLVGWGGEQFF

D gene: TRBD1
V gene: TRBV5-5
J gene: TRBJ2-3
CDR3 length: 15
clone size: .
CDR3 DNA: TGTGCCAGCAGCTTTTCAGGGGGCGGGGCAGATACGCAGTATTTT
CDR3 protein: CASSFSGGGADTQYF

D gene: .
V gene: TRBV6-6
J gene: TRBJ2-3
CDR3 length: 12
clone size: .
CDR3 DNA: TGTGCCAGCAGTCCCGTATCGTCCTGGCAGTATTTT
CDR3 protein: CASSPVSSWQYF

D gene: .
V gene: TRBV23-1
J gene: TRBJ1-5
CDR3 length: 15
clone size: .
CDR3 DNA: TGCGCCAGCAGTCAATCGGAACGTAGCAATCAGCCCCAGCATTTT
CDR3 protein: CASSQSERSNQPQHF